This TCR beta chain derives from a study of cytomegalovirus exposure and HLA in healthy donors. Findings of the study overall: The authors listed around 150 TCR beta chains as cytomegalovirus-associated.

The donors were members of the validation cohort, which comprised roughly 120 subjects and was separate from the first cohort of several hundred subjects. The protocol was immunoSEQ multiplex PCR, while the TCRdb copy is restricted to in-frame clones and leaves out a portion. The data hold fewer than 400,000 clones, with roughly 88% observed a single time. Points on this clone: Its specificity is not known.

Germline V CDR1 and CDR2: SGHTA, FQGNSA. The CDR3 runs 15 residues. V shed 3 bases, J shed 5 bases, and the junction held 10 bases outside the gene matches. The chain combines TRBV7-2 with TRBJ2-7, with 7 bases that match TRBD1. This clonotype was obtained from a woman aged 18-29 years in good health and CMV-seronegative. Sequencing used PBMCs. The CDR3 protein is CASSFLPQGSNEQYF. Written as DNA, the CDR3 is TGTGCCAGCAGCTTCCTCCCACAGGGGTCCAACGAGCAGTACTTC.